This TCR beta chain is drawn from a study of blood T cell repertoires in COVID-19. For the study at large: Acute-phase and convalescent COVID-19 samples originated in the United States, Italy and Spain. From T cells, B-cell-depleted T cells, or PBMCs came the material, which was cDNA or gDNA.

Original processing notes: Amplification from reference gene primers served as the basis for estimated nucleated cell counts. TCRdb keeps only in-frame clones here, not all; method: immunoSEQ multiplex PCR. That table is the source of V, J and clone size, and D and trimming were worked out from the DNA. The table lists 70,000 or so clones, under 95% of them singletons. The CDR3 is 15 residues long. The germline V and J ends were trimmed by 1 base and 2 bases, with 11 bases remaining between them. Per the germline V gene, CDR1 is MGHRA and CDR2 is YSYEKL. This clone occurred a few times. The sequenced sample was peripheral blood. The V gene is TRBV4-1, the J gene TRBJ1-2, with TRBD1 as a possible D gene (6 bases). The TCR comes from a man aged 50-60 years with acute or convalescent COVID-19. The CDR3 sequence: CASSQVVQGNYGYTF. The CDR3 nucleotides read TGCGCCAGCAGCCAAGTGGTGCAGGGGAACTATGGCTACACCTTC.